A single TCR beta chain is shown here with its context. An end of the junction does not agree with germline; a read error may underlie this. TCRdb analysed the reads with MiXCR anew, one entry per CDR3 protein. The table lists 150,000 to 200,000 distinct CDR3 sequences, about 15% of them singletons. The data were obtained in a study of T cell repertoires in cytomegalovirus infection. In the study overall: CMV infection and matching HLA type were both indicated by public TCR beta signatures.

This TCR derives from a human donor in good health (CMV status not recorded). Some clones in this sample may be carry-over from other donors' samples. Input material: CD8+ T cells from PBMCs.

CDR3 amino acids: CASSQAGQGQPQHF. CDR3 nucleotides: TGTGCCAGCAGCCAAGCAGGGCAAGGACAGCCCCAGCATTTT. The chain links TRBV4-1 to TRBJ1-5; maybe TRBD1 (5 bases). Per the germline V gene, CDR1 is MGHRA and CDR2 is YSYEKL. This CDR3 is built from 14 residues.